Listed below are T cell receptor beta chains from one sample, sequenced in a study of technical replicates of blood from a few donors. Some clones are missing from TCRdb's copy, which holds only in-frame ones; the method was immunoSEQ multiplex PCR. The sample yields over 10,000 clones, 94% seen once. What was sequenced was PBMCs. Receptor source: a human donor in good health. Both conserved end residues are part of each CDR3. A D gene is named only where the DNA matches it firmly. Rows give clone size only sometimes, using once, few, many, or a class for an expanded clone.

clone size: NA
D gene: NA
V gene: TRBV5-5
J gene: TRBJ1-2
CDR3 protein: CASSLWGDRFYGYTF
CDR3 DNA: TGTGCCAGCAGCTTATGGGGGGACCGCTTCTATGGCTACACCTTC

clone size: NA
D gene: TRBD1
V gene: TRBV5-1
J gene: TRBJ1-4
CDR3 protein: CASSLVGSDRVNEKLFF
CDR3 DNA: TGCGCCAGCAGCTTGGTGGGATCGGACAGGGTTAATGAAAAACTGTTTTTT

clone size: NA
D gene: TRBD2
V gene: TRBV30
J gene: TRBJ2-5
CDR3 protein: CAWRPLAGQETQYF
CDR3 DNA: TGTGCCTGGAGACCACTAGCGGGACAAGAGACCCAGTACTTC

clone size: NA
D gene: NA
V gene: TRBV7-2
J gene: TRBJ2-7
CDR3 protein: CASSFGLESYEQYF
CDR3 DNA: TGTGCCAGCAGCTTCGGGTTAGAATCATACGAGCAGTACTTC

clone size: NA
D gene: NA
V gene: TRBV6-5
J gene: TRBJ1-2
CDR3 protein: CASSYSGRGDGYTF
CDR3 DNA: TGTGCCAGCAGTTACTCGGGCAGGGGAGATGGCTACACCTTC

clone size: NA
D gene: TRBD2
V gene: TRBV5-6
J gene: TRBJ2-3
CDR3 protein: CASSHGLAGVGDTQYF
CDR3 DNA: TGTGCCAGCAGCCACGGACTAGCGGGAGTTGGAGATACGCAGTATTTT

clone size: NA
D gene: TRBD1
V gene: TRBV5-1
J gene: TRBJ2-7
CDR3 protein: CASSIEQGGSYEQYF
CDR3 DNA: TGCGCCAGCAGCATCGAACAGGGGGGCTCCTACGAGCAGTACTTC

clone size: NA
D gene: NA
V gene: TRBV19
J gene: TRBJ1-2
CDR3 protein: CASIETQGVGYGYTF
CDR3 DNA: TGTGCCAGTATCGAGACACAGGGAGTGGGGTATGGCTACACCTTC

clone size: NA
D gene: NA
V gene: TRBV15
J gene: TRBJ1-1
CDR3 protein: CATSRDGAGEAFF
CDR3 DNA: TGTGCCACCAGCAGAGATGGGGCAGGAGAAGCTTTCTTT

clone size: NA
D gene: TRBD1
V gene: TRBV23-1
J gene: TRBJ1-5
CDR3 protein: CASSQKGQADLQPQHF
CDR3 DNA: TGCGCCAGCAGTCAAAAGGGACAGGCCGACTTGCAGCCCCAGCATTTT

clone size: NA
D gene: NA
V gene: TRBV10-1
J gene: TRBJ2-7
CDR3 protein: CASSEPWGSGSYEQYF
CDR3 DNA: TGCGCCAGCAGTGAGCCCTGGGGGAGCGGGTCCTACGAGCAGTACTTC

clone size: NA
D gene: NA
V gene: TRBV30
J gene: TRBJ1-4
CDR3 protein: CAWSVWGDYEKLFF
CDR3 DNA: TGTGCCTGGAGTGTATGGGGGGACTATGAAAAACTGTTTTTT

clone size: NA
D gene: TRBD1
V gene: TRBV27
J gene: TRBJ2-5
CDR3 protein: CASSSRDRGYQETQYF
CDR3 DNA: TGTGCCAGCAGTTCCCGGGACAGGGGGTACCAAGAGACCCAGTACTTC

clone size: NA
D gene: NA
V gene: TRBV19
J gene: TRBJ2-6
CDR3 protein: CASSIVGDSGANVLTF
CDR3 DNA: TGTGCCAGTAGTATAGTGGGAGACTCTGGGGCCAACGTCCTGACTTTC

clone size: once
D gene: TRBD2
V gene: TRBV29-1
J gene: TRBJ2-1
CDR3 protein: CSAPTPGLVDEQFF
CDR3 DNA: TGCAGCGCCCCAACCCCGGGACTAGTTGATGAGCAGTTCTTC

clone size: NA
D gene: NA
V gene: TRBV4-1
J gene: TRBJ2-7
CDR3 protein: CASSQDKDPMYEQYF
CDR3 DNA: TGCGCCAGCAGCCAGGACAAGGACCCCATGTACGAGCAGTACTTC

clone size: NA
D gene: NA
V gene: TRBV9
J gene: TRBJ2-3
CDR3 protein: CASNQAETSTDTQYF
CDR3 DNA: TGTGCCAGCAATCAAGCGGAAACTAGCACAGATACGCAGTATTTT

clone size: once
D gene: NA
V gene: TRBV19
J gene: TRBJ1-5
CDR3 protein: CASSKGERVQPQHF
CDR3 DNA: TGTGCCAGTAGCAAGGGGGAACGGGTGCAGCCCCAGCATTTT

clone size: NA
D gene: NA
V gene: TRBV6-5
J gene: TRBJ1-2
CDR3 protein: CASRIVPSGIYGYTF
CDR3 DNA: TGTGCCAGCAGGATTGTCCCTTCAGGGATCTATGGCTACACCTTC

clone size: NA
D gene: TRBD1
V gene: TRBV19
J gene: TRBJ2-3
CDR3 protein: CASSAGGTQYF
CDR3 DNA: TGTGCCAGTAGTGCAGGGGGAACGCAGTATTTT

clone size: once
D gene: NA
V gene: TRBV18
J gene: TRBJ1-1
CDR3 protein: CASSSSQAFEAFF
CDR3 DNA: TGTGCCAGCTCATCATCGCAAGCTTTTGAGGCTTTCTTT

clone size: NA
D gene: NA
V gene: TRBV11-3
J gene: TRBJ2-7
CDR3 protein: CASSAGGFPYEQYF
CDR3 DNA: TGTGCCAGCAGCGCAGGGGGGTTCCCCTACGAGCAGTACTTC

clone size: NA
D gene: NA
V gene: TRBV5-1
J gene: TRBJ2-1
CDR3 protein: CASSEARGNEQFF
CDR3 DNA: TGCGCCAGCAGCGAGGCTAGGGGCAATGAGCAGTTCTTC

clone size: NA
D gene: NA
V gene: TRBV11-3
J gene: TRBJ2-2
CDR3 protein: CASSLDGFGTGELFF
CDR3 DNA: TGTGCCAGCAGCTTAGATGGTTTCGGCACCGGGGAGCTGTTTTTT

clone size: NA
D gene: NA
V gene: TRBV7-2
J gene: TRBJ1-4
CDR3 protein: CASSISGTRNEKLFF
CDR3 DNA: TGTGCCAGCAGCATCTCCGGGACTAGAAATGAAAAACTGTTTTTT

clone size: NA
D gene: TRBD2
V gene: TRBV4-1
J gene: TRBJ2-1
CDR3 protein: CASSQGLAIRTYNEQFF
CDR3 DNA: TGCGCCAGCAGCCAAGGACTAGCTATTCGAACGTACAATGAGCAGTTCTTC

clone size: NA
D gene: NA
V gene: TRBV4-2
J gene: TRBJ2-1
CDR3 protein: CASSQEASANNEQFF
CDR3 DNA: TGTGCCAGCAGCCAAGAGGCTAGCGCCAACAATGAGCAGTTCTTC

clone size: NA
D gene: TRBD2
V gene: TRBV5-1
J gene: TRBJ2-1
CDR3 protein: CASSPTSGGQDEQFF
CDR3 DNA: TGCGCCAGCAGCCCAACTAGCGGGGGGCAGGATGAGCAGTTCTTC

clone size: few
D gene: NA
V gene: TRBV6-5
J gene: TRBJ2-1
CDR3 protein: CASSLLADNEQFF
CDR3 DNA: TGTGCCAGCAGTTTGTTAGCGGACAATGAGCAGTTCTTC

clone size: NA
D gene: TRBD2
V gene: TRBV30
J gene: TRBJ2-7
CDR3 protein: CAWTRTSGSYEQYF
CDR3 DNA: TGTGCCTGGACCCGGACTAGTGGCTCCTACGAGCAGTACTTC

clone size: few
D gene: NA
V gene: TRBV29-1
J gene: TRBJ2-7
CDR3 protein: CSVESPTVGGQYF
CDR3 DNA: TGCAGCGTTGAATCCCCCACCGTCGGTGGGCAGTACTTC

clone size: NA
D gene: NA
V gene: TRBV30
J gene: TRBJ1-5
CDR3 protein: CAWSDRSPNQPQHF
CDR3 DNA: TGTGCCTGGAGCGACAGGTCACCCAATCAGCCCCAGCATTTT

clone size: NA
D gene: TRBD2
V gene: TRBV7-3
J gene: TRBJ2-1
CDR3 protein: CASSITSGPYNEQFF
CDR3 DNA: TGTGCCAGCAGTATCACTAGCGGTCCTTACAATGAGCAGTTCTTC

clone size: NA
D gene: TRBD1
V gene: TRBV19
J gene: TRBJ1-2
CDR3 protein: CASGDRANYGYTF
CDR3 DNA: TGTGCCAGTGGGGACAGGGCGAACTATGGCTACACCTTC

clone size: NA
D gene: NA
V gene: TRBV27
J gene: TRBJ1-3
CDR3 protein: CASSLEFSGNTIYF
CDR3 DNA: TGTGCCAGCAGCCTCGAGTTTTCTGGAAACACCATATATTTT

clone size: once
D gene: NA
V gene: TRBV11-3
J gene: TRBJ2-2
CDR3 protein: CASSFGTHTGELFF
CDR3 DNA: TGTGCCAGCAGCTTTGGGACACACACCGGGGAGCTGTTTTTT

clone size: NA
D gene: TRBD1
V gene: TRBV7-6
J gene: TRBJ2-2
CDR3 protein: CASSLQGANTGELFF
CDR3 DNA: TGTGCCAGCAGCTTACAGGGGGCGAACACCGGGGAGCTGTTTTTT

clone size: NA
D gene: TRBD1
V gene: TRBV7-3
J gene: TRBJ2-3
CDR3 protein: CASSLKDRVSQYF
CDR3 DNA: TGTGCCAGCAGCTTAAAGGACAGGGTATCGCAGTATTTT

clone size: NA
D gene: NA
V gene: TRBV30
J gene: TRBJ2-2
CDR3 protein: CAWSEGGTFGAGELFF
CDR3 DNA: TGTGCCTGGAGTGAAGGGGGTACTTTTGGCGCCGGGGAGCTGTTTTTT

clone size: NA
D gene: NA
V gene: TRBV5-1
J gene: TRBJ1-3
CDR3 protein: CASSLQGAGNTIYF
CDR3 DNA: TGCGCCAGCAGCTTGCAGGGCGCAGGAAACACCATATATTTT

clone size: NA
D gene: TRBD2
V gene: TRBV10-1
J gene: TRBJ2-2
CDR3 protein: CASSEGTSGTGELFF
CDR3 DNA: TGCGCCAGCAGTGAGGGGACTAGCGGGACCGGGGAGCTGTTTTTT